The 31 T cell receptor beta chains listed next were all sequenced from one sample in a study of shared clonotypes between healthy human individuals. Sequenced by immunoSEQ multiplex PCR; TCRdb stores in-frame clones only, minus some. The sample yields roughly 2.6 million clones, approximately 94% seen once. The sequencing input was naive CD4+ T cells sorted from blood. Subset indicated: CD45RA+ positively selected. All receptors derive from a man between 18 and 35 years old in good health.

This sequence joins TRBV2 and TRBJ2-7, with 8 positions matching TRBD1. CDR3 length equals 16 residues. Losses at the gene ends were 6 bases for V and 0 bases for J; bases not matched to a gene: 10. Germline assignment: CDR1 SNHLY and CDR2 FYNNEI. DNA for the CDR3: TGTGCCAGCAGGAGCGACAGGGGCCGAAGCTCCTACGAGCAGTACTTC. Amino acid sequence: CASRSDRGRSSYEQYF.

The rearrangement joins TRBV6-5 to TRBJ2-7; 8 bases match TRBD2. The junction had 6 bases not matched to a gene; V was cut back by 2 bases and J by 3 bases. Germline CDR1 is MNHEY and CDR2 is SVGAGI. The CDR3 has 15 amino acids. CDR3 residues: CASSYLTSGNYEQYF. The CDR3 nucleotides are TGTGCCAGCAGTTACCTCACTAGCGGCAACTACGAGCAGTACTTC.

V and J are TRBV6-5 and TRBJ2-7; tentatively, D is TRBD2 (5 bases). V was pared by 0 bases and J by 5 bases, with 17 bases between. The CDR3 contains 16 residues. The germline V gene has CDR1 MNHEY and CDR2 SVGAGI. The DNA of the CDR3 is TGTGCCAGCAGTTACTCGGCCGGCACGGGATTCCACGAGCAGTACTTC. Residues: CASSYSAGTGFHEQYF.

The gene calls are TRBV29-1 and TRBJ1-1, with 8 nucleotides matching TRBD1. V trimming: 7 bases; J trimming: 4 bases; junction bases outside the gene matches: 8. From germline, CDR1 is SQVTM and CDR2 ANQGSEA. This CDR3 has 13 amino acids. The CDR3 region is CSARQGMATEAFF. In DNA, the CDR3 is TGCAGCGCCCGACAGGGGATGGCCACTGAAGCTTTCTTT.

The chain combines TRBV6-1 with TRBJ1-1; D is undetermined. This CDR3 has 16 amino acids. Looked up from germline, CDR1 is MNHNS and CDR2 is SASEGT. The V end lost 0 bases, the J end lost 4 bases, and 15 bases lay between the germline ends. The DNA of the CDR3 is TGTGCCAGCAGTGAAGCTGATCCTCAACTGGGCACTGAAGCTTTCTTT. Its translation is CASSEADPQLGTEAFF.

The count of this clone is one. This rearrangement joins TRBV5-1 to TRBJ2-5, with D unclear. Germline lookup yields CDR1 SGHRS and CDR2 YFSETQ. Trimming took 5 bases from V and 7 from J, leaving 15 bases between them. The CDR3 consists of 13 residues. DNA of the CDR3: TGCGCCAGCAGTCAGAACCCGACCGGGACCCAGTACTTC. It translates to CASSQNPTGTQYF. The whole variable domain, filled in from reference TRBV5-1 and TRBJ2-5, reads KAGVTQTPRYLIKTRGQQVTLSCSPISGHRSVSWYQQTPGQGLQFLFEYFSETQRNKGNFPGRFSGRQFSNSRSEMNVSTLELGDSALYLCASSQNPTGTQYFGPGTRLLVL.

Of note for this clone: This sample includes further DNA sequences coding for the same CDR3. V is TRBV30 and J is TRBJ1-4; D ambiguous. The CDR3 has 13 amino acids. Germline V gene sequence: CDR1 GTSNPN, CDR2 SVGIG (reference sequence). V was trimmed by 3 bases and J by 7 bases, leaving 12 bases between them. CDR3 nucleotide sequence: TGTGCCTGGAGAGGGCAGGCGGGTGAAAAACTGTTTTTT. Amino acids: CAWRGQAGEKLFF.

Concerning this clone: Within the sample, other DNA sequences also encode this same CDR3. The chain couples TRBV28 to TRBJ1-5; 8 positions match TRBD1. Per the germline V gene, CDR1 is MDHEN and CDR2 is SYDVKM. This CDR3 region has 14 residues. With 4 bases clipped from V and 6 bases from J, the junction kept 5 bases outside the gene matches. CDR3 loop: CASSSGQGGQPQHF. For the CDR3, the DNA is TGTGCCAGCAGTTCCGGACAGGGAGGTCAGCCCCAGCATTTT.

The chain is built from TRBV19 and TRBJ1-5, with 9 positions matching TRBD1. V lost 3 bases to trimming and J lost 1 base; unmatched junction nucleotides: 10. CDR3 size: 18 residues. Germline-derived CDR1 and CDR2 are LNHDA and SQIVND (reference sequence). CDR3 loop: CASSMEQGALVSNQPQHF. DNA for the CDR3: TGTGCCAGTAGTATGGAACAGGGGGCATTGGTAAGCAATCAGCCCCAGCATTTT.

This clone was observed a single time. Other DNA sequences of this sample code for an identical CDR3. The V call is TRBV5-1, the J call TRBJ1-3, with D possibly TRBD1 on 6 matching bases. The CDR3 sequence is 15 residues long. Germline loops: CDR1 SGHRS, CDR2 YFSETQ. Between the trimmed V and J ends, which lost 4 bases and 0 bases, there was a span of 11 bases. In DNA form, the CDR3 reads TGCGCCAGCAGCCTGGGACACTCCTCTGGAAACACCATATATTTT. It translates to CASSLGHSSGNTIYF.

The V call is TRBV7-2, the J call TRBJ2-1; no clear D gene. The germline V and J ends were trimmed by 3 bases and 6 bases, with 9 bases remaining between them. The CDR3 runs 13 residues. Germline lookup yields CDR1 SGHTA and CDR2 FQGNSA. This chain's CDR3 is CASSFRWVNEQFF. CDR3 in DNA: TGTGCCAGCAGCTTTCGATGGGTCAATGAGCAGTTCTTC. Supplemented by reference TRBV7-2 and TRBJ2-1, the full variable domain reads GAGVSQSPSNKVTEKGKDVELRCDPISGHTALYWYRQSLGQGLEFLIYFQGNSAPDKSGLPSDRFSAERTGGSVSTLTIQRTQQEDSAVYLCASSFRWVNEQFFGPGTRLTVL.

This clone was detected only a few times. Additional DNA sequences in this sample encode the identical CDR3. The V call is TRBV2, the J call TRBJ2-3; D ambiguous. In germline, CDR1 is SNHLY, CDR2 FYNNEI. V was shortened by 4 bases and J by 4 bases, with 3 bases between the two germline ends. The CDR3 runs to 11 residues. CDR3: CASSVADTQYF. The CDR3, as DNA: TGTGCCAGCAGTGTCGCAGATACGCAGTATTTT.

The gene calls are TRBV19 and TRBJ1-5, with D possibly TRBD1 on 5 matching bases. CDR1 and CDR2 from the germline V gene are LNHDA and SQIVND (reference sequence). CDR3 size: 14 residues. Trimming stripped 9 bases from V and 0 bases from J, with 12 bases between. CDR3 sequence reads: CASQGSSSNQPQHF. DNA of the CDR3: TGTGCCAGCCAGGGCTCAAGTAGCAATCAGCCCCAGCATTTT.

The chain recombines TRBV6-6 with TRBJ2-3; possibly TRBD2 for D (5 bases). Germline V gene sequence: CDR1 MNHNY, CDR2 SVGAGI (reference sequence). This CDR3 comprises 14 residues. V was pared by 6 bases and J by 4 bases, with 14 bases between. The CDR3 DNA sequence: TGTGCCAGCAGGGGCTGGAGGTCCGCAGATACGCAGTATTTT. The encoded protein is CASRGWRSADTQYF.

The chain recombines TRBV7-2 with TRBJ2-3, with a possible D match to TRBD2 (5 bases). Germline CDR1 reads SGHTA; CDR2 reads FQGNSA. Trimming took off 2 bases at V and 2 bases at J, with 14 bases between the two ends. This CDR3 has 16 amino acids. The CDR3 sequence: CASSLSVGRVTDTQYF. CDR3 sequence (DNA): TGTGCCAGCAGCTTATCAGTAGGGAGAGTCACAGATACGCAGTATTTT.

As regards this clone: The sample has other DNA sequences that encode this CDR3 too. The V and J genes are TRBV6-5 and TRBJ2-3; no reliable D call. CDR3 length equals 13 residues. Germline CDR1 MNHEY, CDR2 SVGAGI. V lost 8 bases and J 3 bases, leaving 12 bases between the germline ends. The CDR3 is CASRIGGTDTQYF. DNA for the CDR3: TGTGCCAGCCGGATTGGTGGGACAGATACGCAGTATTTT.

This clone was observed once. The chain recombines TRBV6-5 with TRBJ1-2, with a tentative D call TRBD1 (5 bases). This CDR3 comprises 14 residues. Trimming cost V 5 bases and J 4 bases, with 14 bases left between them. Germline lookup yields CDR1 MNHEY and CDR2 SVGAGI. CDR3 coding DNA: TGTGCCAGCAGTCAGCCCGGGGGGACCTATGGCTACACCTTC. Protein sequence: CASSQPGGTYGYTF.

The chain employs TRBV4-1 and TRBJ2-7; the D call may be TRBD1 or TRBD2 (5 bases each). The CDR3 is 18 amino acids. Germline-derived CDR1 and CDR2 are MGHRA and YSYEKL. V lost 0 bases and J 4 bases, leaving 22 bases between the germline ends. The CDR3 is CASSQDGTVRGRGYEQYF. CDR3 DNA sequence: TGCGCCAGCAGCCAAGATGGGACCGTTCGAGGGAGAGGGTACGAGCAGTACTTC.

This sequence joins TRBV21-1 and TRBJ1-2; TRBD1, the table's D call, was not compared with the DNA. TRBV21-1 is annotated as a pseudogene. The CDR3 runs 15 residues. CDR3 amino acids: CASIPYPPGAYGYTF. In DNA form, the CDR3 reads TGTGCCAGCATCCCATATCCCCCAGGGGCCTATGGCTACACCTTC.

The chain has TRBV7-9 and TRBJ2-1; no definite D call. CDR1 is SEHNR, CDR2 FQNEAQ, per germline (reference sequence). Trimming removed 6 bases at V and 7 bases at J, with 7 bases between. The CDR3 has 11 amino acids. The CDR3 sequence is CASSTPNEQFF. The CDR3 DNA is TGTGCCAGCAGTACACCGAATGAGCAGTTCTTC.

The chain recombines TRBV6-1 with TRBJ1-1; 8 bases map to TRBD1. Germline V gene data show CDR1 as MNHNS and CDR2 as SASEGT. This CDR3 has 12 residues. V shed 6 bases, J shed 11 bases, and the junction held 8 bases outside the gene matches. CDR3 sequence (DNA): TGTGCCAGCAGCCCCTTGACAGGGGATGCTTTCTTT. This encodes CASSPLTGDAFF.

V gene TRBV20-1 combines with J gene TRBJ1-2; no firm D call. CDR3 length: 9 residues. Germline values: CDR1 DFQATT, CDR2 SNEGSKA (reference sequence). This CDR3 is CREGYGYTF. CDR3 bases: TGCAGGGAGGGCTATGGCTACACCTTC.

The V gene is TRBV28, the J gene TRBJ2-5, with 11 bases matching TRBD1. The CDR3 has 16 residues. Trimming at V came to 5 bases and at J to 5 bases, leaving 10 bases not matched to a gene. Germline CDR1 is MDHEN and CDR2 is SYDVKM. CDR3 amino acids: CASSETGTGGRETQYF. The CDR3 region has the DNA TGTGCCAGCAGTGAAACCGGGACAGGGGGTCGGGAGACCCAGTACTTC.

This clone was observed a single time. The CDR3 nucleotides read TGTGCCAGCAGCGTAGAGCCCCTTTCAGATACGCAGTATTTT. Protein: CASSVEPLSDTQYF. The V gene is TRBV9, the J gene TRBJ2-3; D ambiguous. Germline V gives CDR1 SGDLS, CDR2 YYNGEE. Trimming cost V 0 bases and J 4 bases, with 9 bases left between them. The CDR3 is made up of 14 amino acids.

CDR3: CASRDTGHNTEAFF. Here the CDR3 DNA reads TGTGCCAGCAGAGATACAGGGCATAACACTGAAGCTTTCTTT. The chain is built from TRBV27 and TRBJ1-1; tentative D call: TRBD1 (6 bases). V was pared by 6 bases and J by 2 bases, with 13 bases between. The CDR3 length is 14 residues. CDR1 is MNHEY, CDR2 SMNVEV, per germline (reference sequence).

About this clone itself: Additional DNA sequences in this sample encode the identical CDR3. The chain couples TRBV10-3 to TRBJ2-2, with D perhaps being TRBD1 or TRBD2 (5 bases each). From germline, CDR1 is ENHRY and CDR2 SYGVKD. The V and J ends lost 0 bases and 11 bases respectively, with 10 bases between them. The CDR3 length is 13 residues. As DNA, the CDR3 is TGTGCCATCAGTGAGTCGGGGACGGGTGAGCTGTTTTTT. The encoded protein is CAISESGTGELFF.

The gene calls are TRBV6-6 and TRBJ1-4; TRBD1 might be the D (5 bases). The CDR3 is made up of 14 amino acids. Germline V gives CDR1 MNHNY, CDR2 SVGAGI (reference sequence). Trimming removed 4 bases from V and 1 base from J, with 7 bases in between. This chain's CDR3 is CASSSQGTNEKLFF. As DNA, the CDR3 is TGTGCCAGCAGTTCCCAGGGAACTAATGAAAAACTGTTTTTT.

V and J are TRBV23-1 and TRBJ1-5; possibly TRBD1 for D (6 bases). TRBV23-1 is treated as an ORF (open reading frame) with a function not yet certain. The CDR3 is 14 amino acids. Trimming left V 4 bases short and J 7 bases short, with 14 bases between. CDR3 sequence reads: CASSLSRGGQPQHF. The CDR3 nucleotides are TGCGCCAGCAGTCTCAGCAGGGGTGGGCAGCCCCAGCATTTT.

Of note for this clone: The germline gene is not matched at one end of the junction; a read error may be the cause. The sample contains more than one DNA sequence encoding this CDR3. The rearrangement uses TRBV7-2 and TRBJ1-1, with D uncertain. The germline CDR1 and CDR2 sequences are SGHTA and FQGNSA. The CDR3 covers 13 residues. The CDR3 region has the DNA TGTGCCAGCAGCTTACTTTCGAACACTGAAGCCTTCTTT. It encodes CASSLLSNTEAFF.

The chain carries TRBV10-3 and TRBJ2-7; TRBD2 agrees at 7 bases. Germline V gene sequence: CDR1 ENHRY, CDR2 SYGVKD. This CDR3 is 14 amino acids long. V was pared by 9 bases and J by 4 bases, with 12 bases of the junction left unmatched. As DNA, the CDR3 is TGTGCCATTTCCCGGGGGGAGCCGAGGTACGAGCAGTACTTC. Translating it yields CAISRGEPRYEQYF.

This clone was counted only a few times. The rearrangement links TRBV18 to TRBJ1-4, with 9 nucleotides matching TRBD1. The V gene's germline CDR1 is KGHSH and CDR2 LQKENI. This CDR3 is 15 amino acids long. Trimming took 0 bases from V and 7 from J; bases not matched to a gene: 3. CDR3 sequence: CASSPPGQGTEKLFF. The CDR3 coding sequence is TGTGCCAGCTCACCACCGGGACAGGGCACTGAAAAACTGTTTTTT.